The entry below describes one T cell receptor beta chain. The sample comes from a study of blood T cell repertoires in COVID-19. On the study more broadly: COVID-19 samples from acute and convalescent phases originated in the United States, Italy and Spain. In each case, the material was cDNA or gDNA derived from T cells, B-cell-depleted T cells, or PBMCs.

Germline-derived CDR1 and CDR2 are MDHEN and SYDVKM. Trimming removed 5 bases from V and 4 bases from J; junction bases left unmatched: 10. This CDR3 spans 15 amino acids. Methods used by the authors: Amplification from reference gene primers served as the basis for estimated nucleated cell counts. The protocol was immunoSEQ multiplex PCR, while the TCRdb copy is restricted to in-frame clones and leaves out a portion. D and trimming were read from the DNA, whereas the V and J calls and clone size are those reported in that table. The sample lists about 150,000 clones, roughly 89% seen once, with less than 0.6% in the top ten.

The clonotype comes from a man aged 45-60 years with acute or convalescent COVID-19. The V gene is TRBV28, the J gene TRBJ1-2, with 7 bases fitting TRBD1. Sequences were obtained from peripheral blood. DNA for the CDR3: TGTGCCAGCAGTCAGTCCCGGGACAGTTTCTATGGCTACACCTTC. It is translated as CASSQSRDSFYGYTF.